This T cell receptor (beta chain) was sequenced in a study of T-cell reconstitution after alpha-beta-depleted transplantation in children. It was with unique molecular identifiers that the TCRbeta library was prepared. MiXCR, run by TCRdb on the PCR reads, gives a single entry per CDR3 protein. The sample lists 350,000 to 400,000 distinct CDR3 sequences, just over 20% occurring once. CDR3 size: 17 residues. Germline assignment: CDR1 SGHKS and CDR2 YYEKEE (reference sequence). Unmatched junction bases numbered 12, after V lost 4 bases and J lost 5 bases. This clonotype was seen only a few times. This sequence was found in a human donor who donated a stem cell graft to a child with acute myeloid leukemia. The material sequenced was PBMCs from the stem cell graft donor, taken from the stem cell graft. The chain joins TRBV5-5 to TRBJ2-1, with TRBD1 matching 10 bases. The CDR3 reads CASSRSTGTGAHNEQFF. Here the CDR3 DNA reads TGTGCCAGCAGCCGTTCGACCGGGACAGGGGCGCACAATGAGCAGTTCTTC.